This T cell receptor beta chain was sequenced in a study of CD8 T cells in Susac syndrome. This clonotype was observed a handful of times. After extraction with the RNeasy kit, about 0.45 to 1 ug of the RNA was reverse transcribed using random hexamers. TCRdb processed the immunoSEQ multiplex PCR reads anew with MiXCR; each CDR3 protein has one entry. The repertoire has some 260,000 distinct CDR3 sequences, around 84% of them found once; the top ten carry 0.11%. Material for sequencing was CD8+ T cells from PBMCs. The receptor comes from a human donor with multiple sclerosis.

CDR3 in amino acids: CASSVTGYEQYF. DNA for the CDR3: TGTGCCAGCAGTGTAACAGGCTACGAGCAGTACTTC. The gene calls are TRBV28 and TRBJ2-7, with D possibly being TRBD1 (5 bases). In germline, CDR1 is MDHEN, CDR2 SYDVKM. V was trimmed by 5 bases and J by 3 bases, leaving 8 bases between them. The CDR3 contains 12 residues.